This T cell receptor (beta chain) derives from a study of molecular identifiers for immune sequencing clone quantification. TCRdb recomputed calls from the PCR reads with MiXCR, one row per CDR3 protein. The sample holds 40,000 to 45,000 distinct CDR3 sequences, roughly 21% seen once. The CDR3 length is 14 residues. Per the germline V gene, CDR1 is MNHEY and CDR2 is SMNVEV (reference sequence). V was cut by 0 bases and J by 3 bases, with 5 bases left in between. The clonotype was recovered from a human donor in good health. Some libraries in this study had Jurkat cell RNA spiked in. Sequenced sample: naive CD8+ T cells from blood, with Jurkat cell RNA spiked in. As to subset: FACS-sorted CD8+CD4-CCR7+CD45RA+ naive T cells. The J gene is TRBJ2-2, the V gene TRBV27, with D unclear. CDR3 nucleotide sequence: TGTGCCAGCAGTTTATCCGCGGACACCGGGGAGCTGTTTTTT. This codes for CASSLSADTGELFF.